This T cell receptor (beta chain) was profiled in a study of Ad26.COV2.S vaccination and SARS-CoV-2 variants (dated by TCRdb to the early 2020s). Regarding the study in general: Vaccine-arm donors came from COV1001, a multicentre, randomized, double-blind, placebo-controlled phase I-IIa trial of Ad26.COV2.S in healthy adults. Ad26.COV2.S was administered intramuscularly at 5 x 10^10 or 1 x 10^11 viral particles, either as a single shot or as two shots given 56 days apart. Sequencing of the TCRbeta repertoire served to evaluate the specificity and breadth of SARS-CoV-2-reactive T cell receptors following Ad26.COV2.S vaccination. The TCR-sequenced set comprised around 30 samples: about 19 Ad26.COV2.S vaccine recipients, 5 placebo recipients and 8 SARS-CoV-2 convalescent individuals. Trial participants were randomized into five groups of five: low-dose or high-dose Ad26.COV2.S given once or twice, or placebo on both occasions. Blinding of investigators to trial group allocation was maintained during experiments and outcome assessment.

The immunoSEQ Assay was the method used to sequence TCRbeta CDR3 regions. After extraction, genomic DNA underwent amplification by bias-controlled multiplex PCR, followed by high-throughput sequencing. The study's own analysis went as follows. To quantify the absolute abundance of every unique TCRbeta CDR3 region, sequences were collapsed and filtered. T cell fraction was estimated by normalizing TCRbeta template counts to usable DNA, which was measured by amplifying reference genes present in all nucleated cells. Repertoire TCRs were annotated as SARS-CoV-2-specific by exact matching of V gene, CDR3 amino acid sequence and J gene to a known reactive TCR set. The reference SARS-CoV-2 TCR set came from MIRA and was filtered for enrichment in COVID-19-positive ImmuneCODE repertoires, removing public or cross-reactive TCRs. Using the MIRA antigens, annotated TCRs were further analysed by specific ORF or by position within an ORF. Depth was the summed frequency of annotated unique rearrangements, while breadth was defined as annotated unique rearrangements over total unique productive rearrangements. Two-sided Wilcoxon rank-sum tests were used to compare TCR breadth between groups. TCRdb carries this immuneACCESS record with in-frame sequences only. Its versions omit some clonotypes, under half of them owing to an unresolved V gene in the studies checked, with the rest unexplained. The V and J calls and clone size were taken over from that table, and D and trimming were inferred from the DNA. Counted in this sample were roughly 500,000 clones; roughly 87% of them appeared once. The ten largest clones capture about 13% of the sample.

A note on this clone: The antigen this receptor binds is unknown. Base qualities are not provided; no much larger clone lies one nucleotide away.

Overall study outcomes, separate from this receptor: The study was not powered to compare responses between vaccine doses or regimens. Higher spike-specific TCR breadth was observed in Ad26.COV2.S recipients than in placebo recipients (P = 0.0014). Vaccine and placebo recipients had similar non-spike TCR breadth, a finding consistent with the vaccine containing only spike. After vaccination, spike-specific CD8+ and CD4+ T cell responses were reported to show substantial breadth. The authors noted that total T cell responses may have been underestimated by the TCR breadth and depth analyses.

Reading the label with the study, this specimen's treatment or condition is: around 19 received Ad26.COV2.S at low or high dose, single or two shots; about 5 received placebo; per-sample allocation not given. For vaccine and placebo recipients, repertoires were sequenced using samples collected on day 63 after the first injection. Cohort 1b enrolled about two dozen adults aged 18-55 years at a single site in Boston, USA, between 29 July and 7 August 2020. Ad26.COV2.S was a replication-incompetent adenovirus type 26 vector that expressed a prefusion-stabilized SARS-CoV-2 spike protein derived from the original Wuhan strain. The trim is 8 bases for V and 7 bases for J, with a gap of 23 bases between the germline ends. The CDR3 starts with the cysteine, ends with the phenylalanine, and has 16 residues. CDR3 DNA only is kept here, 48 bases in frame from base 1. According to the germline V gene, CDR1 reads MDHEN and CDR2 reads SYDVKM.

This clonotype was obtained from a person between 18 and 65 years old who received the Ad26.COV2.S COVID-19 vaccine or a placebo. This sample comprised peripheral blood, obtained in a trial of Ad26.COV2.S vaccine versus placebo. The chain is encoded by TRBV28 joined to TRBJ1-4; tentative D gene TRBD1, with 5 bases matching. Read as DNA, the sequence is TGTGCCAGCCGGAATCCTACCGGGATCGGGGCTGAAAAACTGTTTTTT. Translation gives CASRNPTGIGAEKLFF.